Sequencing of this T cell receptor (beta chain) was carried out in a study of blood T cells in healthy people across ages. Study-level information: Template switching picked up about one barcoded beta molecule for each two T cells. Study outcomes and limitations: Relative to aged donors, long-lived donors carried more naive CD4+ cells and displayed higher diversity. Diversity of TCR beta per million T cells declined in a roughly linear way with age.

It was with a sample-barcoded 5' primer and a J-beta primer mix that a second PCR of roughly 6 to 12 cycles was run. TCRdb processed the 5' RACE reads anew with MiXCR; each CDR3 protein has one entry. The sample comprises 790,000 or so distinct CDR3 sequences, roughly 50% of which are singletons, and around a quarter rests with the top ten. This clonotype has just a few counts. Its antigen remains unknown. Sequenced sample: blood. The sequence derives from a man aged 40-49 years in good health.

The CDR3 DNA sequence: TGTGCCAGCAGCCGCAGTGTAGAGACCCAGTACTTC. Its translation: CASSRSVETQYF. V gene TRBV7-2 combines with J gene TRBJ2-5; D not certain. This CDR3 region has 12 residues. Trimming cost V 5 bases and J 4 bases, with 8 bases left between them. Germline values: CDR1 SGHTA, CDR2 FQGNSA.